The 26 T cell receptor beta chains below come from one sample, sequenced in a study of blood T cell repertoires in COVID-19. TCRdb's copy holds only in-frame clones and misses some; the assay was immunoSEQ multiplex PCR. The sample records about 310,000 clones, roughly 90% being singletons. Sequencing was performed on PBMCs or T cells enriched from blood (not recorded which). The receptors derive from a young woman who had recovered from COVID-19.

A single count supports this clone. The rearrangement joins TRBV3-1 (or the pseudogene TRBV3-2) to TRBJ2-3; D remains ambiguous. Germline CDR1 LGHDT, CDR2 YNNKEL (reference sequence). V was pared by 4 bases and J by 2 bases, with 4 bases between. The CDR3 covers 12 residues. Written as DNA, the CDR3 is TGTGCCAGCAGCCGGGCCACAGATACGCAGTATTTT. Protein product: CASSRATDTQYF.

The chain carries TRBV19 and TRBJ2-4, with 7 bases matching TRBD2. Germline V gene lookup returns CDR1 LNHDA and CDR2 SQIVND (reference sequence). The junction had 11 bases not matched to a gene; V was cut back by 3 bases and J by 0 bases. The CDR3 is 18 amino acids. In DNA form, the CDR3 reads TGTGCCAGTAGTATGGCGGGAGAGGGGTATGTAGCCAAAAACATTCAGTACTTC. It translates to CASSMAGEGYVAKNIQYF.

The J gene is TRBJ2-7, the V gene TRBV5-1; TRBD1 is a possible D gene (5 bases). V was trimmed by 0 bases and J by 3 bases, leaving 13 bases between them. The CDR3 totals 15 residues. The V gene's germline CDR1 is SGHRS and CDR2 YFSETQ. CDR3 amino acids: CASSLVVGALYEQYF. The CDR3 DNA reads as TGCGCCAGCAGCTTGGTCGTTGGGGCGCTCTACGAGCAGTACTTC. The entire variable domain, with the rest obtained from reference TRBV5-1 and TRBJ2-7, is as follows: KAGVTQTPRYLIKTRGQQVTLSCSPISGHRSVSWYQQTPGQGLQFLFEYFSETQRNKGNFPGRFSGRQFSNSRSEMNVSTLELGDSALYLCASSLVVGALYEQYFGPGTRLTVT.

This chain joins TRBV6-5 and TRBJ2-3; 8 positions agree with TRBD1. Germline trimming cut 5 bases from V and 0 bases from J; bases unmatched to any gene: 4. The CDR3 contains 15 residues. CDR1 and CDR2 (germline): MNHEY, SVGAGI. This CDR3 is CASSQGAPSTDTQYF. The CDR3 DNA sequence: TGTGCCAGCAGTCAGGGGGCTCCTAGCACAGATACGCAGTATTTT.

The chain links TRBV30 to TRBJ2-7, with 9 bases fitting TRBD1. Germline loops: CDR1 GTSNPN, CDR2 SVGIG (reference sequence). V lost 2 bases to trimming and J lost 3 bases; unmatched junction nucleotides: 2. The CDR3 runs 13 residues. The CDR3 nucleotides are TGTGCCTGGAGTTCGACAGGGGGCTACGAGCAGTACTTC. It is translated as CAWSSTGGYEQYF.

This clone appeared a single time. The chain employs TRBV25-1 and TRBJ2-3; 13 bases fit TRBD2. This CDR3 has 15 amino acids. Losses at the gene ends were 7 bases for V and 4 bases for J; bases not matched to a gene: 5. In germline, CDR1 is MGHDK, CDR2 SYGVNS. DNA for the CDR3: TGTGCCAGCACCTCTACTAGCGGGGGGGCAGATACGCAGTATTTT. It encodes CASTSTSGGADTQYF.

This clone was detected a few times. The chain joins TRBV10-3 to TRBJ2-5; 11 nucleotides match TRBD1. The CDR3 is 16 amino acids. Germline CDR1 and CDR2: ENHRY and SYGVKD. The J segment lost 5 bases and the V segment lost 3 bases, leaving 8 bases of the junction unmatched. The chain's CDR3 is CAISDRTGGGSETQYF. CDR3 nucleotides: TGTGCCATCAGTGACAGGACAGGGGGCGGATCCGAGACCCAGTACTTC.

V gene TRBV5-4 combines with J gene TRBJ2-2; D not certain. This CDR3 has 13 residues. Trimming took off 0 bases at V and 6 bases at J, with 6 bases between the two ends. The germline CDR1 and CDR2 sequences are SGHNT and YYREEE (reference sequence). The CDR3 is CASSLDSPGELFF. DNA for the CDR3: TGTGCCAGCAGCTTGGACAGTCCCGGGGAGCTGTTTTTT.

CDR3 nucleotide sequence: TGTGCCAGCAGCTTGGGCGGACAGGCCTACGAGCAGTACTTC. Protein product: CASSLGGQAYEQYF. The V gene is TRBV5-6, the J gene TRBJ2-7; TRBD1 aligns across 7 bases. This CDR3 is built from 14 residues. From germline, CDR1 is SGHDT and CDR2 YYEEEE. V was pared by 0 bases and J by 2 bases, with 2 bases of the junction left unmatched.

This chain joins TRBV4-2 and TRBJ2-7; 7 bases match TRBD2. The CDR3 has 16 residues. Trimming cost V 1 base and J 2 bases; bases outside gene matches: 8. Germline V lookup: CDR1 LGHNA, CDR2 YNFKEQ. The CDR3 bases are TGTGCCAGCAGCCAAGTTATGGTGGGGGGGGCCTACGAGCAGTACTTC. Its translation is CASSQVMVGGAYEQYF.

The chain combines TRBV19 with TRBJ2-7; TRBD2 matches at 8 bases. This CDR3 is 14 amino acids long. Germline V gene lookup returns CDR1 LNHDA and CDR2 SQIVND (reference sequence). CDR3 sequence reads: CAYHSGGERYEQYF. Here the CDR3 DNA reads TGTGCTTACCATTCCGGGGGGGAAAGGTACGAGCAGTACTTC.

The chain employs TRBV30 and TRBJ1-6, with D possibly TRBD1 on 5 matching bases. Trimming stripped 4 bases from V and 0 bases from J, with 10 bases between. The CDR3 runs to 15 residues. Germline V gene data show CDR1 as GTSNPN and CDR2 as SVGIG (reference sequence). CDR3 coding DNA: TGTGCCTGGACTCAAGACAGCTCCTATAATTCACCCCTCCACTTT. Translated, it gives CAWTQDSSYNSPLHF.

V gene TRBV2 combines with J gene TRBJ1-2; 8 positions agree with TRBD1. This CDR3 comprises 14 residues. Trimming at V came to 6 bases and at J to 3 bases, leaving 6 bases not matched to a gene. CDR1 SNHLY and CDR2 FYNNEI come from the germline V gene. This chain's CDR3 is CASRTTGGDYGYTF. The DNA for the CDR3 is TGTGCCAGCAGAACCACAGGGGGAGACTATGGCTACACCTTC.

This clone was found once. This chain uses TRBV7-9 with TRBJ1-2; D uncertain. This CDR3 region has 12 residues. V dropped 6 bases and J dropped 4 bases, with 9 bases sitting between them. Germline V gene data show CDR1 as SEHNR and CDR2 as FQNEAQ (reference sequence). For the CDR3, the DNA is TGTGCCAGCAGATCGGTCGGCTATGGCTACACCTTC. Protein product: CASRSVGYGYTF.

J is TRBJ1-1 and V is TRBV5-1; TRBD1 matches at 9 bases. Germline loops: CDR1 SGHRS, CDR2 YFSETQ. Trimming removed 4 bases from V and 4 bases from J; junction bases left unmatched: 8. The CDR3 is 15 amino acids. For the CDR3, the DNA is TGCGCCAGCAGCCCAGGGGGACAGGGACTCACTGAAGCTTTCTTT. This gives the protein CASSPGGQGLTEAFF. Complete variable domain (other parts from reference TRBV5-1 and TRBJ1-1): KAGVTQTPRYLIKTRGQQVTLSCSPISGHRSVSWYQQTPGQGLQFLFEYFSETQRNKGNFPGRFSGRQFSNSRSEMNVSTLELGDSALYLCASSPGGQGLTEAFFGQGTRLTVV.

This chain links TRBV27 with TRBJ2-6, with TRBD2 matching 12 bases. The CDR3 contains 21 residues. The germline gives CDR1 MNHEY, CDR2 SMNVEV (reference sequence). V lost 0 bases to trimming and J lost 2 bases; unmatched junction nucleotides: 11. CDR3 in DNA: TGTGCCAGCAGTTTATCTCTTCGGCTAGCGGGAGGGGAGGCTGGGGCCAACGTCCTGACTTTC. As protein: CASSLSLRLAGGEAGANVLTF.

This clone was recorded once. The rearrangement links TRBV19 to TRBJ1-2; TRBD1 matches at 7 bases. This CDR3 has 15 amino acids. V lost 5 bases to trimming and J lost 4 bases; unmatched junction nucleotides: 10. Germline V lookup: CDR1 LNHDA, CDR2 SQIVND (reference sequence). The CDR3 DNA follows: TGTGCCAGTAGTGCGCACAGGGGACTGCTCTATGGCTACACCTTC. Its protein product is CASSAHRGLLYGYTF.

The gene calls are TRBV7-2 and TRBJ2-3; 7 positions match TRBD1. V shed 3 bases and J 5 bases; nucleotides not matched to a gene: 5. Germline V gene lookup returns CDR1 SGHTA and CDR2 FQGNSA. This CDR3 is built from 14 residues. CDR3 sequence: CASSFGDSRDTQYF. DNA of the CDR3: TGTGCCAGCAGCTTTGGGGACAGTCGAGATACGCAGTATTTT. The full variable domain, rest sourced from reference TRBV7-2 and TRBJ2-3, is GAGVSQSPSNKVTEKGKDVELRCDPISGHTALYWYRQSLGQGLEFLIYFQGNSAPDKSGLPSDRFSAERTGGSVSTLTIQRTQQEDSAVYLCASSFGDSRDTQYFGPGTRLTVL.

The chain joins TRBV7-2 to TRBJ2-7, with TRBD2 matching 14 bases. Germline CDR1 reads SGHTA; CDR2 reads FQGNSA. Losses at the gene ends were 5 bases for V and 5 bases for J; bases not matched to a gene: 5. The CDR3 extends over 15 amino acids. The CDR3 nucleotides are TGTGCCAGCAGCCGGACTAGCGGGGGGTTGAACGAGCAGTACTTC. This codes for CASSRTSGGLNEQYF.

In DNA form, the CDR3 reads TGTGCCAGCAGCCACGGCGGGAGGAGGGACGAGCAGTACTTC. This encodes CASSHGGRRDEQYF. The chain employs TRBV3-1 (or the pseudogene TRBV3-2) and TRBJ2-7, with 8 bases fitting TRBD2. With V trimmed by 3 bases and J by 5 bases, 6 bases remained unmatched. Germline CDR1 is LGHDT and CDR2 is YNNKEL (reference sequence). CDR3 length: 14 residues.

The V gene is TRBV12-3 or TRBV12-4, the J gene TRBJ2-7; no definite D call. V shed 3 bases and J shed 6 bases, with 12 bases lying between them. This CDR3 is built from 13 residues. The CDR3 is CASSFAESGEQYF. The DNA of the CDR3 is TGTGCCAGCAGTTTTGCTGAATCGGGCGAGCAGTACTTC.

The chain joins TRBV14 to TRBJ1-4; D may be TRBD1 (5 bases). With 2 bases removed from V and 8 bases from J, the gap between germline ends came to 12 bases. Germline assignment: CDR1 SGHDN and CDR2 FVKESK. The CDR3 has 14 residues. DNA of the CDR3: TGTGCCAGCAGCCAAATCATCGGGGGAGAAAAACTGTTTTTT. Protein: CASSQIIGGEKLFF.

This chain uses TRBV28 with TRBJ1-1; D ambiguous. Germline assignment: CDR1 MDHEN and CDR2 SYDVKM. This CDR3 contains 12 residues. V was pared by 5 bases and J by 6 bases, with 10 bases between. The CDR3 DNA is TGTGCCAGCAGTCTATTGATAGCTGAAGCTTTCTTT. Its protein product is CASSLLIAEAFF.

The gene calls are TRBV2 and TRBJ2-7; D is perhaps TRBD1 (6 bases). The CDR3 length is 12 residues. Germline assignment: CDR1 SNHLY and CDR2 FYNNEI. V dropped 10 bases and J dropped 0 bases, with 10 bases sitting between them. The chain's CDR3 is CATNRASYEQYF. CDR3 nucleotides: TGTGCCACAAACAGGGCCTCCTACGAGCAGTACTTC.

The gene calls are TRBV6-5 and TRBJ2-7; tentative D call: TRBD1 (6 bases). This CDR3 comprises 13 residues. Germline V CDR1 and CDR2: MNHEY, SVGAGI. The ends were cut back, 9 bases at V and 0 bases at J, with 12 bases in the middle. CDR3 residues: CASSRDNSYEQYF. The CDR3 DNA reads TGTGCCAGTTCCCGGGACAACTCCTACGAGCAGTACTTC.

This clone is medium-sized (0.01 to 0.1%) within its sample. The CDR3: CASSLLKGAGHLTGELFF. The CDR3 coding sequence is TGTGCCAGCAGTCTCCTAAAGGGGGCAGGGCACCTTACCGGGGAGCTGTTTTTT. The chain joins TRBV6-6 to TRBJ2-2; 7 bases match TRBD1. This CDR3 has 18 amino acids. Germline assignment: CDR1 MNHNY and CDR2 SVGAGI (reference sequence). V shed 5 bases, J shed 5 bases, and the junction held 17 bases outside the gene matches.